This T cell receptor beta chain was obtained from a study of T cells in Graves' hyperthyroidism and ophthalmopathy. Study-level findings and limits: Expanded thyroid clonotypes (above 0.001) were mostly also found in blood.

The germline V gene has CDR1 SEHNR and CDR2 FQNEAQ (reference sequence). Trimming at V came to 1 base and at J to 3 bases, leaving 6 bases not matched to a gene. The CDR3 length is 15 residues. RNA transcripts provided the source from which TCR beta CDR3 regions were amplified. Carried out on the TCR CDR3, a first-round RT-PCR used the HTBI primer set. TCRdb re-derived calls from the multiplex PCR reads in MiXCR, one entry per CDR3 protein. The data hold nearly 600,000 distinct CDR3 sequences, with approximately 15% observed a single time. This clonotype appeared many times. Its antigen remains unknown. The PBMCs studied were ones that came from roughly 9.4 ml fresh peripheral blood.

This clonotype was sampled from a woman between 18 and 29 years old with Graves' ophthalmopathy. The sample was blood. The V gene is TRBV7-9, the J gene TRBJ2-7; TRBD2 agrees at 7 bases. The CDR3, as DNA: TGTGCCAGCAGCTTAGTGGGGGGGGGACTCTACGAGCAGTACTTC. Amino acids: CASSLVGGGLYEQYF.